This T cell receptor (beta chain) is from a study of Graves' ophthalmopathy and Graves' hyperthyroidism (dated by TCRdb to 2017 to 2018). With regard to the full study: A patient counted as having stable hyperthyroidism if there was no progression to ophthalmopathy within 18 months of follow-up. To tell Graves' ophthalmopathy apart from Graves' hyperthyroidism, and to predict which patients would progress to ophthalmopathy, the study relied on TCR beta repertoire signatures. In total, 135 blood samples were TCR-sequenced: approximately 42 ophthalmopathy, under 80 hyperthyroidism and some 17 hyperthyroidism-to-ophthalmopathy patients. A discovery set of 95 to 100 patients (roughly 43 ophthalmopathy, around 57 stable hyperthyroidism) was enrolled to explore V-J signatures distinguishing ophthalmopathy from hyperthyroidism. The independent validation cohort included 18 to 20 hyperthyroidism patients plus 17 patients who later progressed from hyperthyroidism to ophthalmopathy. T-cell repertoires of thyroid tissue and blood were compared in over 5 hyperthyroidism patients. Once sampling was done, hyperthyroidism patients were given methimazole at a starting dose of 30 mg daily, while ophthalmopathy patients were given high-dose intravenous methylprednisolone.

CDR1 and CDR2 (SGHTA, FQGNSA) derive from the germline V gene. The CDR3 contains 15 residues, cysteine and phenylalanine counted. Kept here is only the CDR3 DNA, which spans 45 bases and is read in frame from base 1. V sheds 2 bases and J sheds 6 bases, leaving 17 bases between their ends. Hyperthyroidism patients were newly diagnosed, were aged 18 to 65 years, and had a disease duration under 2 months. Anyone with other autoimmune diseases, uncontrolled infections, pregnancy or lactation was excluded from the study. Clinical symptoms, serum thyroxine, TRAb, thyroid ultrasound and orbital computed tomography were used for diagnosis. Total RNA was extracted with Trizol reagent and quality-checked on an Agilent 2100 Bioanalyzer. Many counts were recorded for this clonotype. It has no known antigen specificity. The sample holds no much larger clone one base away, and base qualities are not on file. For repertoire sequencing, the TCR beta CDR3 regions were amplified from RNA transcripts. HTBI primers and the Qiagen OneStep RT-PCR kit were used in a first-round RT-PCR, which was followed by a second-round multiplex PCR, size selection and purification. The libraries underwent paired-end sequencing with 100 bp reads on an Illumina HiSeq2000. As for how the authors treated the data: Reads were processed with SOAPnuke, discarding reads with adapters, uncalled bases, mean Phred below 15, or no exact constant-primer or identifier match. COPE v1.2.5 was used to merge the high-quality paired reads. Unique nucleotide sequences were defined as clonotypes and aligned to IMGT TRB V, D and J references using MiTCR v1.1. The analysis was limited to V-J combinations with a frequency above 0.0001, which together covered around 99% of the repertoires. A TCR clonal expansion and chaos score per V-J combination was defined as the ratio of F50 clonal expansion to chaos observed in the TCRdist matrix. Welch's t-statistics and random forest were used to reduce the features to approximately 13 V-J combinations, which were then used as input to a naive Bayes classifier. Thyroid-blood repertoire similarity was quantified with the Morisita-Horn index. The raw public reads went through TCRdb reprocessing: fastp at Q25, MiXCR clone calling, in-frame beta chains kept. Records with the same CDR3 protein are collapsed into one entry carrying the most frequent genes and DNA. These V and J calls are TCRdb output, not the study's own analysis. Counted in this sample were about 500,000 distinct CDR3 sequences; roughly 39% of them appeared once. The top ten constitute 4% to 5% of the sample.

Summary of the overall study and its limitations: Among expanded thyroid clonotypes with frequency above 0.001, most also showed up in blood, which suggests that blood repertoires may reflect the thyroid immune response. Sample size was not statistically predetermined, and group allocation was not concealed from the investigators. In cross-validation, the 13-signature model distinguished ophthalmopathy from stable hyperthyroidism with nearly 90% sensitivity and around 84% specificity, while in the test set the corresponding values were roughly 80% and 75%. In validation, the model predicted ophthalmopathy progression with about 70% sensitivity and less than 80% specificity; some 13 predicted patients were CT-confirmed with GO in a median of around 6 months.

The sample comprised peripheral blood or thyroid tissue (not recorded which). The clonotype originates from an adult man with Graves' hyperthyroidism. The chain joins TRBV7-2 to TRBJ2-7, with the D gene call left open. The nucleotide sequence reads TGTGCCAGCAGCTTAAGTGGCCCGATTAAGGTCGAGCAGTACTTC. Translated, this is CASSLSGPIKVEQYF.